The TCR beta chain under discussion was sequenced for a study of cytomegalovirus exposure and HLA in healthy donors. General study results and limits: TCR beta V segments were, for the most part, productive about 90% or about 30% of the time in an earlier analysis.

CDR3 length: 14 residues. V lost 1 base and J lost 4, with 10 bases in between. Germline CDR1 is GTSNPN and CDR2 is SVGIG (reference sequence). PCR employed 60 Vbeta and 13 Jbeta primers. Assay: immunoSEQ multiplex PCR; the TCRdb copy retains only in-frame clones and omits some. The data show 100,000 to 150,000 clones, roughly 82% seen once. To note about this clone: Its antigen remains unidentified.

The clonotype comes from a woman in her 40s in good health and CMV-seropositive. The material sequenced was PBMCs. The V and J genes are TRBV30 and TRBJ2-2; D ambiguous. As DNA, the CDR3 is TGTGCCTGGAGTGATGGCAGGCCCACCGGGGAGCTGTTTTTT. Encoded protein: CAWSDGRPTGELFF.